What follows describes a single TCR beta chain. The data belong to a study of technical replicates of blood from a handful of donors. Sequencing used immunoSEQ multiplex PCR; TCRdb keeps in-frame clones, though not all of them. The sample lists approximately 81,000 clones, 90% to 97% occurring once. After removal of 5 bases from V and 4 bases from J, the junction contained 3 bases not matched to a gene. Germline CDR1 reads LGHNT; CDR2 reads FRNRAP. The CDR3 loop spans 14 amino acids. This sequence was found in a human donor in good health. The V gene is TRBV12-5, the J gene TRBJ2-1; TRBD2 matches at 9 bases. Source material: T cells isolated from PBMCs. CDR3 coding DNA: TGTGCTAGTGGTACAGCGGGAGGTTACAATGAGCAGTTCTTC. Protein product: CASGTAGGYNEQFF.